This T cell receptor (beta chain) was captured in a study of T cells in Graves' hyperthyroidism and ophthalmopathy. Study conclusions and caveats: From stable hyperthyroidism, ophthalmopathy was separated by a 13 V-J model. The majority of expanded thyroid clonotypes above 0.001 also appeared in blood. The model anticipated ophthalmopathy a median about six months pre-onset.

This clonotype was seen at least ten times. Its antigen is undetermined. Researchers took RNA transcripts and amplified the TCR beta CDR3 regions from them. Initially, a first-round RT-PCR of the TCR CDR3 employed the HTBI primer set. TCRdb re-analysed the multiplex PCR reads in MiXCR, keeping a single row per CDR3 protein. The top ten clones hold almost 8% of a sample with roughly 290,000 distinct CDR3 sequences, approximately 12% of them seen once. This CDR3 is built from 15 residues. The germline gives CDR1 ENHRY, CDR2 SYGVKD. Trimming cost V 6 bases and J 3 bases; bases outside gene matches: 2. A sample of blood taken at first hyperthyroidism diagnosis preceded any ophthalmopathy symptoms.

Sequences were obtained from blood. This sequence originates from a woman under 40 with Graves' hyperthyroidism that later progressed to Graves' ophthalmopathy. The chain combines TRBV10-3 with TRBJ2-3; TRBD2 aligns across 14 bases. The CDR3 DNA is TGTGCCATCAGGGGGACTAGCGGGGGAACAGATACGCAGTATTTT. As protein: CAIRGTSGGTDTQYF.